The rows below give T cell receptor beta chains drawn from one sample of a study of control samples from healthy donors and cancer patients. Only in-frame clones appear in the TCRdb table, and some are missing; sequencing was by immunoSEQ multiplex PCR. In the table there are tens of thousands of clones, more than 70% of which are singletons. The specimen was PBMCs. Source of these receptors: a man over 45 with head and neck cancer. Both conserved end residues are part of each CDR3. The order of the fields is J gene, clone size, V gene, D gene, CDR3 DNA, CDR3 protein. D genes are given only for firm matches. Clone sizes are given selectively: once, few, many, or a class where the clone is expanded.

TRBJ2-7 . TRBV7-9 TRBD2 TGTGCCAGCAGCCCCATGGGGAGGGGCGCCGAGCAGTACTTC CASSPMGRGAEQYF
TRBJ1-2 . TRBV5-8 . TGTGCCAGCCGGACCATTCGTCTCTCCGGTGGCTACACCTTC CASRTIRLSGGYTF
TRBJ2-2 . TRBV27 TRBD1 TGTGCCAGCAGGGACAGGGGGCAGAGGGCCGGGGAGCTGTTTTTT CASRDRGQRAGELFF
TRBJ2-5 . TRBV1 . TGCACCAGCAGCCAAGATGGGAGGACTAGCGGAGAGACCCAGTACTTC CTSSQDGRTSGETQYF
TRBJ2-1 . TRBV12-5 TRBD1 TGTGCTAGTGGCCCGGGACAGGGGGGATGGGGGAATGAGCAGTTCTTC CASGPGQGGWGNEQFF
TRBJ1-5 . TRBV28 . TGTGCCAGCAGTTTATTAGACGCTCCACGCCAGCCCCAGCATTTT CASSLLDAPRQPQHF
TRBJ2-1 few TRBV12-3/TRBV12-4 TRBD2 TGTGCCAGCCGACTAGCGGGGGTCAATGAGCAGTTCTTC CASRLAGVNEQFF
TRBJ2-5 . TRBV24-1 TRBD1 TGTGCCACCAGTGATTCGAAGACAGGGGGCGAAGAGACCCAGTACTTC CATSDSKTGGEETQYF
TRBJ2-6 few TRBV4-1 . TGCGCCAGCAGTACCGGGTCCCGAGCATCTGGGGCCAACGTCCTGACTTTC CASSTGSRASGANVLTF
TRBJ2-7 . TRBV12-3/TRBV12-4 TRBD1 TGTGCCAGCAGCCCAGGACAGGGTCCGTTTCAGTACTTC CASSPGQGPFQYF
TRBJ2-2 . TRBV24-1 TRBD1 TGTGCCACCAGTGGGACAGGTAACACCGGGGAGCTGTTTTTT CATSGTGNTGELFF
TRBJ2-1 . TRBV6-5 TRBD1 TGTGCCAGCAGGAGTACAGGGGCCTCATACAATGAGCAGTTCTTC CASRSTGASYNEQFF
TRBJ1-5 . TRBV6-5 TRBD1 TGTGCCAGCAGGCAAACAGGGGGGGGTCAGCCCCAGCATTTT CASRQTGGGQPQHF
TRBJ2-1 . TRBV9 TRBD2 TGTGCCAGCAGCGATAGCGGGGGGGCCTGGAATGAGCAGTTCTTC CASSDSGGAWNEQFF
TRBJ2-5 . TRBV6-5 TRBD2 TGTGCCAGCAGCAACGTAGCGGGAGTTGGAGGCCCGTACTTC CASSNVAGVGGPYF
TRBJ2-3 . TRBV10-2 TRBD2 TGCGCCAGCAGTGACCTTTCCGGGAGGAAGGTAGGATTCACAGATACGCAGTATTTT CASSDLSGRKVGFTDTQYF
TRBJ1-5 once TRBV19 . TGTGCCAGTAGTATAAGGTCTAGGGTCGGGAATCAGCCCCAGCATTTT CASSIRSRVGNQPQHF
TRBJ2-3 . TRBV7-9 . TGTGCCAGCAGCTTAGGCGGGGCGTTGGGGGGCACAGATACGCAGTATTTT CASSLGGALGGTDTQYF
TRBJ2-5 . TRBV7-2 TRBD1 TGTGCCTCCGGGGCAGGGGGCCAAGAGACCCAGTACTTC CASGAGGQETQYF
TRBJ2-2 . TRBV6-2/TRBV6-3 . TGTGCCAGCAGTTACTCGGGGGGTGGCACCGGGGAGCTGTTTTTT CASSYSGGGTGELFF
TRBJ1-3 . TRBV5-1 . TGCGCCAGCAGCTTGGCCTCGAGGGGATCTGGAAACACCATATATTTT CASSLASRGSGNTIYF
TRBJ2-1 few TRBV5-4 TRBD1 TGTGCCAGCAGCCCGGGACAGGGTGTATATGAGCAGTTCTTC CASSPGQGVYEQFF
TRBJ2-3 . TRBV3-1/TRBV3-2 . TGTGCCAGCAGCCAAGATTCTCCAGGGCTGATAGATACGCAGTATTTT CASSQDSPGLIDTQYF
TRBJ2-3 . TRBV11-2 . TGTGCCAGCAGCTCCCCGGGGACAGATACGCAGTATTTT CASSSPGTDTQYF
TRBJ1-4 . TRBV12-5 TRBD1 TGTGCTAGTGGCAGTTTGCAGGGGGTTAGTGAAAAACTGTTTTTT CASGSLQGVSEKLFF
TRBJ1-5 . TRBV6-5 . TGTGCCAGCCGGCGGGGCAGCAATCAGCCCCAGCATTTT CASRRGSNQPQHF
TRBJ2-3 few TRBV30 . TGTGCCTGGAGTGTACTGCGGCTGGGCACAGATACGCAGTATTTT CAWSVLRLGTDTQYF
TRBJ1-2 once TRBV5-5 . TGTGCCAGCAGCTTGGGGGGGCTAGACTATGGCTACACCTTC CASSLGGLDYGYTF
TRBJ1-2 . TRBV7-6 TRBD1 TGTGCCAGCAGCCCTCGGACAGGGGGCACAATCTATGGCTACACCTTC CASSPRTGGTIYGYTF
TRBJ1-5 . TRBV4-2 . TGTGCCAGCAGCCCCTACGGTCATAGCAATCAGCCCCAGCATTTT CASSPYGHSNQPQHF
TRBJ1-2 . TRBV16 . TGTGCCAGCAGCCTGGACAGCGTAGAGTATGGCTACACCTTC CASSLDSVEYGYTF
TRBJ1-3 . TRBV28 . TGTGCCAGCCATACCCCGGGACCGGAAAACACCATATATTTT CASHTPGPENTIYF
TRBJ2-2 . TRBV15 TRBD2 TGTGCCACCAGCAGAGATCGGGGGGGCGCATCCGGGGAGCTGTTTTTT CATSRDRGGASGELFF
TRBJ2-7 few TRBV19 TRBD2 TGTGCCAGTAATCGGGCTAGCGGGAGTGGGTACGAGCAGTACTTC CASNRASGSGYEQYF
TRBJ2-3 . TRBV3-1/TRBV3-2 TRBD2 TGTGCCAGCAGCCTCCAGGCTAGCGGGAGGGCCGCTACGCAGTATTTT CASSLQASGRAATQYF
TRBJ2-5 . TRBV20-1 TRBD2 TGCAGTGCTGGTGGCGATTGGACTAGCGGGGGCCAAGAGACCCAGTACTTC CSAGGDWTSGGQETQYF
TRBJ2-3 . TRBV7-2 . TGTGCCAGCAGCCAGGGAGGGGGGGATACGCAGTATTTT CASSQGGGDTQYF